Below are 27 T cell receptor beta chains sequenced from a single sample in a study of technical replicates of blood from a few donors (dated by TCRdb to 2015 to 2018). The library was obtained by the immunoSEQ multiplex PCR assay. TCRdb carries this immuneACCESS record with in-frame sequences only. Its versions omit some clonotypes, under half of them owing to an unresolved V gene in the studies checked, with the rest unexplained. The sample table holds about 81,000 clones, of which 90% to 96% were seen once. The ten largest make up roughly 0.37% of the sample. Sequences were obtained from T cells isolated from PBMCs. Receptors originate from a human donor in good health.

This clone came up a few times. The chain recombines TRBV7-9 with TRBJ1-5, with D uncertain. In germline, CDR1 is SEHNR, CDR2 FQNEAQ (reference sequence). This CDR3 spans 12 amino acids. Deletions cut 2 bases from V and 6 bases from J, with 5 bases between. The CDR3 loop is CASSLTSQPQHF. As DNA, the CDR3 is TGTGCCAGCAGCTTAACAAGTCAGCCCCAGCATTTT.

The V and J genes are TRBV19 and TRBJ1-5, with TRBD1 identical over 7 bases. V lost 0 bases, J lost 7 bases, and 6 bases stayed unmatched. Germline lookup yields CDR1 LNHDA and CDR2 SQIVND (reference sequence). The CDR3 totals 15 residues. The CDR3 DNA is TGTGCCAGTAGTATAGATCTTAGGGGGCGGCAGCCCCAGCATTTT. It is translated as CASSIDLRGRQPQHF.

The rearrangement uses TRBV10-2 and TRBJ1-2; D not certain. This CDR3 comprises 16 residues. V lost 4 bases and J 1 base, leaving 16 bases between the germline ends. Germline V gives CDR1 WSHSY, CDR2 SAAADI. In nucleotides, the CDR3 is TGCGCCAGCAGTGTCCCCGAGGATCGGGTTAACTATGGCTACACCTTC. It encodes CASSVPEDRVNYGYTF.

The table lists this clone with a count of one. V and J are TRBV5-4 and TRBJ1-2; 10 nucleotides align to TRBD1. The junction had 4 bases not matched to a gene; V was cut back by 0 bases and J by 5 bases. The length of the CDR3 is 15 residues. CDR1 and CDR2 (germline): SGHNT, YYREEE (reference sequence). Here the CDR3 DNA reads TGTGCCAGCAGCTTGGAGGGACAGGGGAGGTATGGCTACACCTTC. Protein sequence: CASSLEGQGRYGYTF.

The chain carries TRBV7-3 and TRBJ1-1; unclear D gene. Trimming removed 3 bases from V and 7 bases from J, with 6 bases in between. The CDR3 consists of 11 residues. Germline-derived CDR1 and CDR2 are SGHTA and FQGTGA. CDR3 in DNA: TGTGCCAGCAGCTTTCGGTTTGAAGCTTTCTTT. Residues: CASSFRFEAFF.

V and J are TRBV7-8 and TRBJ1-1, with D perhaps TRBD1 (6 bases). The germline V gene encodes CDR1 SGHVS and CDR2 FQNEAQ. The CDR3 runs 16 residues. V dropped 4 bases and J dropped 2 bases, with 17 bases sitting between them. The CDR3: CASSSVTGWGNTEAFF. The DNA for the CDR3 is TGTGCCAGCAGCTCTGTGACAGGATGGGGTAACACTGAAGCTTTCTTT.

V is TRBV6-6 and J is TRBJ2-3; perhaps TRBD1 as D (5 bases). Trimming stripped 8 bases from V and 2 bases from J, with 14 bases between. CDR1 and CDR2 from the germline V gene are MNHNY and SVGAGI (reference sequence). CDR3 length: 14 residues. CDR3: CASGPGPITDTQYF. CDR3 in DNA: TGTGCCAGCGGTCCAGGGCCGATCACAGATACGCAGTATTTT.

The gene calls are TRBV6-6 and TRBJ1-1; 8 positions agree with TRBD1. The CDR3 sequence is 15 residues long. J gave up 4 bases and V 8 bases, and 12 bases lay outside the gene matches. In germline, CDR1 is MNHNY, CDR2 SVGAGI (reference sequence). In DNA, the CDR3 is TGTGCCAGCGTGACAGGGGCGGCCTCGGTCACTGAAGCTTTCTTT. Encoded protein: CASVTGAASVTEAFF.

This clone was recorded once. The rearrangement uses TRBV25-1 and TRBJ2-1; no reliable D call. V was cut by 2 bases and J by 8 bases, with 10 bases left in between. CDR3 length: 13 residues. CDR1 and CDR2 from the germline V gene are MGHDK and SYGVNS. CDR3 in amino acids: CASSEHPVDEQFF. CDR3 nucleotides: TGTGCCAGCAGTGAACACCCGGTGGATGAGCAGTTCTTC. The whole variable domain, remainder taken from reference TRBV25-1 and TRBJ2-1, is EADIYQTPRYLVIGTGKKITLECSQTMGHDKMYWYQQDPGMELHLIHYSYGVNSTEKGDLSSESTVSRIRTEHFPLTLESARPSHTSQYLCASSEHPVDEQFFGPGTRLTVL.

The chain combines TRBV5-1 with TRBJ1-1; maybe TRBD1 (6 bases). The V and J ends lost 2 bases and 2 bases respectively, with 16 bases between them. Germline V gene lookup returns CDR1 SGHRS and CDR2 YFSETQ. The CDR3 has 16 residues. Written as DNA, the CDR3 is TGCGCCAGCAGCTTAACGGGACACCTATCCAACACTGAAGCTTTCTTT. The encoded protein is CASSLTGHLSNTEAFF.

The rearrangement links TRBV27 to TRBJ1-1, with a weak D call TRBD1 (5 bases). Trimming cost V 6 bases and J 1 base, with 9 bases left between them. Germline CDR1 reads MNHEY; CDR2 reads SMNVEV (reference sequence). The CDR3 length is 13 residues. CDR3 sequence (DNA): TGTGCCAGCAGGGGGGGATGGAACACTGAAGCTTTCTTT. Translated: CASRGGWNTEAFF.

This chain joins TRBV27 and TRBJ2-7, with 10 bases lining up with TRBD2. Germline lookup yields CDR1 MNHEY and CDR2 SMNVEV (reference sequence). With 2 bases clipped from V and 2 bases from J, the junction kept 3 bases outside the gene matches. The CDR3 has 15 amino acids. CDR3 nucleotides: TGTGCCAGCAGTTTAGGAGCGGGAGGGCCCTACGAGCAGTACTTC. The encoded protein is CASSLGAGGPYEQYF.

The gene calls are TRBV6-8 and TRBJ2-2; 7 bases agree with TRBD2. Per the germline V gene, CDR1 is MNHGY and CDR2 is SAAAGT. Trimming removed 11 bases from V and 6 bases from J; junction bases left unmatched: 12. CDR3 length equals 14 residues. The CDR3 DNA sequence: TGTGCCGGCCCCTGGCGGGAGCCCTCCGGGGAGCTGTTTTTT. Its protein product is CAGPWREPSGELFF.

V and J are TRBV6-5 and TRBJ1-2; 9 bases agree with TRBD1. Per germline, CDR1 MNHEY and CDR2 SVGAGI. The CDR3 is 14 amino acids. The J segment lost 5 bases and the V segment lost 5 bases, leaving 6 bases of the junction unmatched. The CDR3 sequence is CASSRPQGAYGYTF. CDR3 nucleotides: TGTGCCAGCAGTCGACCACAGGGGGCGTATGGCTACACCTTC.

The gene calls are TRBV19 and TRBJ2-2; D perhaps matches TRBD2 (5 bases). The CDR3 sequence is 14 residues long. CDR1 is LNHDA and CDR2 is SQIVND in the germline V gene (reference sequence). Trimming removed 1 base from V and 4 bases from J, with 7 bases in between. The CDR3 region has the DNA TGTGCCAGTAGTATAGGGACTGCCACCGGGGAGCTGTTTTTT. It is translated as CASSIGTATGELFF.

The CDR3 nucleotides are TGTGCCAGCAGCTTAGGAGGAGACACTGAAGCTTTCTTT. It yields the protein CASSLGGDTEAFF. The gene calls are TRBV11-3 and TRBJ1-1; D is ambiguous. Trimming stripped 1 base from V and 3 bases from J, with 6 bases between. This CDR3 has 13 amino acids. Germline lookup yields CDR1 SGHNT and CDR2 YENEEA.

The chain couples TRBV4-1 to TRBJ2-1; no clear D. The V end was cut by 0 bases, the J end by 2 bases, with 11 bases between. CDR3 length: 16 residues. Germline V CDR1 and CDR2: MGHRA, YSYEKL. The DNA for the CDR3 is TGCGCCAGCAGCCAAGAATCCCCACTAACCTACAATGAGCAGTTCTTC. The encoded protein is CASSQESPLTYNEQFF.

The rearrangement joins TRBV19 to TRBJ2-3; perhaps TRBD2 as D (6 bases). Germline V gene sequence: CDR1 LNHDA, CDR2 SQIVND (reference sequence). The V and J ends lost 2 bases and 3 bases respectively, with 9 bases between them. The CDR3 loop spans 14 amino acids. The CDR3 region has the DNA TGTGCCAGTAGTATATGGGGACTGACAGATACGCAGTATTTT. This translates into CASSIWGLTDTQYF.

The J gene is TRBJ1-3, the V gene TRBV9, with TRBD1 as a possible D gene (6 bases). The length of the CDR3 is 15 residues. The V and J ends lost 0 bases and 2 bases respectively, with 9 bases between them. Germline V gives CDR1 SGDLS, CDR2 YYNGEE. The CDR3 DNA reads as TGTGCCAGCAGCGTAGGCAGGGGCACTGGAAACACCATATATTTT. The encoded protein is CASSVGRGTGNTIYF.

The CDR3 bases are TGTGCCAGCGGAAACCAGGGGTTTGAGCAGTACTTC. Protein sequence: CASGNQGFEQYF. The chain uses TRBV2 and TRBJ2-7, with a possible D match to TRBD1 (6 bases). Looked up from germline, CDR1 is SNHLY and CDR2 is FYNNEI. Trimming shortened V by 8 bases and J by 7 bases, and 15 bases separated the two germline ends. The CDR3 extends over 12 amino acids. The variable domain in full, completed from reference TRBV2 and TRBJ2-7, reads EPEVTQTPSHQVTQMGQEVILRCVPISNHLYFYWYRQILGQKVEFLVSFYNNEISEKSEIFDDQFSVERPDGSNFTLKIRSTKLEDSAMYFCASGNQGFEQYFGPGTRLTVT.

This clone was detected once. The chain employs TRBV5-1 and TRBJ2-5; TRBD1 might be the D (6 bases). V lost 1 base and J 2 bases, leaving 9 bases between the germline ends. The CDR3 consists of 14 residues. Germline V CDR1 and CDR2: SGHRS, YFSETQ. The CDR3 DNA reads as TGCGCCAGCAGCTTGACAGGGCTGCAAGAGACCCAGTACTTC. This encodes CASSLTGLQETQYF.

The V gene is TRBV5-4, the J gene TRBJ2-7, with 10 nucleotides matching TRBD1. With 5 bases clipped from V and 2 bases from J, the junction kept 7 bases outside the gene matches. The CDR3 loop spans 15 amino acids. From germline, CDR1 is SGHNT and CDR2 YYREEE (reference sequence). CDR3 sequence reads: CASRISGTGAYEQYF. For the CDR3, the DNA is TGTGCCAGCAGAATCTCCGGGACAGGGGCCTACGAGCAGTACTTC.

The chain combines TRBV29-1 with TRBJ2-1; 9 bases fit TRBD2. Trimming removed 7 bases from V and 5 bases from J; junction bases left unmatched: 9. The CDR3 has 14 amino acids. Germline V gives CDR1 SQVTM, CDR2 ANQGSEA. In DNA, the CDR3 is TGCAGCGCCAGAGCGGGAGGCCCCGACAATGAGCAGTTCTTC. Translating gives CSARAGGPDNEQFF.

The V and J genes are TRBV4-2 and TRBJ1-4; 8 bases agree with TRBD1. This CDR3 is built from 15 residues. V lost 4 bases to trimming and J lost 8 bases; unmatched junction nucleotides: 9. Germline V lookup: CDR1 LGHNA, CDR2 YNFKEQ. CDR3 region: CASSRNGQGEEKLFF. The CDR3 coding sequence is TGTGCCAGCAGCCGCAACGGACAGGGAGAGGAAAAACTGTTTTTT.

The chain combines TRBV29-1 with TRBJ2-1, with D uncertain. CDR3 length: 13 residues. Germline V gene lookup returns CDR1 SQVTM and CDR2 ANQGSEA. V was shortened by 5 bases and J by 2 bases, with 10 bases between the two germline ends. CDR3 DNA sequence: TGCAGCGTTAGTAGTCCTACCTACAATGAGCAGTTCTTC. It translates to CSVSSPTYNEQFF.

The rearrangement uses TRBV28 and TRBJ1-5; D remains ambiguous. The CDR3 contains 12 residues. Per germline, CDR1 MDHEN and CDR2 SYDVKM. Trimming stripped 6 bases from V and 4 bases from J, with 7 bases between. The CDR3 DNA is TGTGCCAGCAGGGGCCTTAATCAGCCCCAGCATTTT. It codes for CASRGLNQPQHF. Using reference TRBV28 and TRBJ1-5 for the parts outside the CDR3, the full variable domain is DVKVTQSSRYLVKRTGEKVFLECVQDMDHENMFWYRQDPGLGLRLIYFSYDVKMKEKGDIPEGYSVSREKKERFSLILESASTNQTSMYLCASRGLNQPQHFGDGTRLSIL.

The genes are TRBV28 and TRBJ1-1, with D unresolved. Trimming shortened V by 6 bases and J by 4 bases, and 15 bases separated the two germline ends. The CDR3 runs to 14 residues. Germline assignment: CDR1 MDHEN and CDR2 SYDVKM. The CDR3 DNA is TGTGCCAGCAGCCGCGAGGAGGTGAGCACTGAAGCTTTCTTT. This translates into CASSREEVSTEAFF.